The clone carrying this TCR beta chain turned up a few times. Its specificity is unknown. Time point: late sampling 161 to 241 days after vaccination in three convalescent patients. As to treatment: approximately 11-day PBMC culture with coronavirus spike peptide pools or control peptides (ViraFEST assay). The data were obtained in a study of vaccination and CD4 T cells after COVID-19. Study in general: The study drew post-COVID samples a median about 100 days after diagnosis (range 35 to 161).

The Oncomine TCR Beta short-read assay sequenced DNA from cultured CD4+ T cells. TCRdb analysed the PCR reads with MiXCR anew, one entry per CDR3 protein. The sample carries around 23,000 distinct CDR3 sequences, 43% recorded once. The starting material was CD4+ T cells from blood, cultured in vitro, obtained about 7 months after SARS-CoV-2 vaccination. This TCR was sampled from a human donor who had recovered from COVID-19.

This CDR3 is CSARDQLWGNTGSYEQYF. The CDR3, as DNA: TGCAGTGCTAGAGATCAGCTTTGGGGGAATACAGGGTCCTACGAGCAGTACTTC. V and J are TRBV20-1 and TRBJ2-7; a weak D match, TRBD1 (6 bases). The CDR3 covers 18 residues. V was shortened by 0 bases and J by 1 base, with 22 bases between the two germline ends. Germline V lookup: CDR1 DFQATT, CDR2 SNEGSKA (reference sequence).